These 30 T cell receptor beta chains came from one sample sequenced in a study of circulating and synovial CD4+ cells in juvenile arthritis. The table came from immunoSEQ multiplex PCR; TCRdb's copy has only in-frame clones and leaves some out. The sample consists of about 34,000 clones, about 95% of them appearing once. Sequencing was performed on CD4+ T cells from blood. All receptors derive from a human donor with juvenile idiopathic arthritis.

J is TRBJ2-7 and V is TRBV9, with 11 bases aligning to TRBD2. V was clipped by 0 bases and J by 0 bases; unmatched bases: 5. The CDR3 has 17 amino acids. Germline V gene lookup returns CDR1 SGDLS and CDR2 YYNGEE. The CDR3 coding sequence is TGTGCCAGCAGCGTAGCGACCGGGACTAGCGGCTCCTACGAGCAGTACTTC. Residues: CASSVATGTSGSYEQYF. The full variable domain, in which reference TRBV9 and TRBJ2-7 provide the parts outside the CDR3, is DSGVTQTPKHLITATGQRVTLRCSPRSGDLSVYWYQQSLDQGLQFLIQYYNGEERAKGNILERFSAQQFPDLHSELNLSSLELGDSALYFCASSVATGTSGSYEQYFGPGTRLTVT.

The genes are TRBV11-1 and TRBJ2-7; D ambiguous. V shed 1 base and J shed 5 bases, with 12 bases lying between them. CDR1 and CDR2 from the germline V gene are SGHAT and FQDESV (reference sequence). The CDR3 is 14 residues long. CDR3 DNA sequence: TGTGCCAGCAGCTTAGACCGCCTAGAGCACGAGCAGTACTTC. It encodes CASSLDRLEHEQYF.

The genes are TRBV30 and TRBJ1-3; tentatively, D is TRBD1 (6 bases). The ends were cut back, 1 base at V and 1 base at J, with 17 bases in the middle. The CDR3 extends over 17 amino acids. Germline CDR1 GTSNPN, CDR2 SVGIG (reference sequence). As DNA, the CDR3 is TGTGCCTGGAGTGGCACGGGGGGCATACTATCTGGAAACACCATATATTTT. This gives the protein CAWSGTGGILSGNTIYF. The full variable domain, in which reference TRBV30 and TRBJ1-3 provide the parts outside the CDR3, is SQTIHQWPATLVQPVGSPLSLECTVEGTSNPNLYWYRQAAGRGLQLLFYSVGIGQISSEVPQNLSASRPQDRQFILSSKKLLLSDSGFYLCAWSGTGGILSGNTIYFGEGSWLTVV.

This chain joins TRBV9 and TRBJ2-1, with D hard to call. The CDR3 runs 15 residues. The V and J ends lost 0 bases and 0 bases respectively, with 7 bases between them. The germline CDR1 and CDR2 sequences are SGDLS and YYNGEE. This chain's CDR3 is CASSVGVASYNEQFF. DNA for the CDR3: TGTGCCAGCAGCGTAGGTGTAGCCTCCTACAATGAGCAGTTCTTC.

The rearrangement uses TRBV30 and TRBJ1-1, with 7 bases lining up with TRBD1. V was clipped by 2 bases and J by 4 bases; unmatched bases: 4. CDR1 is GTSNPN, CDR2 SVGIG, per germline (reference sequence). The CDR3 length is 13 residues. This CDR3 reads CAWSKQGSTEAFF. The DNA of the CDR3 is TGTGCCTGGAGTAAACAGGGGAGCACTGAAGCTTTCTTT.

This chain links TRBV2 with TRBJ1-2, with D perhaps matching TRBD1 (6 bases). Per germline, CDR1 SNHLY and CDR2 FYNNEI. The V end lost 8 bases, the J end lost 6 bases, and 28 bases lay between the germline ends. The length of the CDR3 is 17 residues. The CDR3 DNA reads TGTGCCAGCTTAATAGAAGGGGGACAAGGACCCTCCCATGGCTACACCTTC. It yields the protein CASLIEGGQGPSHGYTF.

The V and J genes are TRBV10-3 and TRBJ2-5; TRBD1 matches at 10 bases. With the DNA end fitting TRBJ2-7 better, the J assignment may be wrong. The CDR3 spans 13 residues. The germline V gene has CDR1 ENHRY and CDR2 SYGVKD. The CDR3 loop is CATRQGARYEQYF. The DNA of the CDR3 is TGTGCCACCCGACAGGGGGCCCGGTACGAGCAGTACTTC.

The V and J genes are TRBV19 and TRBJ2-5; 11 bases are a match to TRBD1. V shed 5 bases and J 11 bases; nucleotides not matched to a gene: 10. The CDR3 has 14 residues. Germline values: CDR1 LNHDA, CDR2 SQIVND (reference sequence). This CDR3 reads CASSPDRGRREQYF. DNA for the CDR3: TGTGCCAGTAGTCCGGACAGGGGGCGGAGGGAGCAGTACTTC.

The V gene is TRBV9, the J gene TRBJ2-2; 13 nucleotides match TRBD2. The CDR3 is 16 residues long. Germline V gene data show CDR1 as SGDLS and CDR2 as YYNGEE. The ends lost 0 bases at V and 4 bases at J; junction bases unmatched: 0. CDR3 sequence reads: CASSVGTSGGTGELFF. The CDR3 nucleotides are TGTGCCAGCAGCGTAGGGACTAGCGGGGGCACCGGGGAGCTGTTTTTT. Combining the CDR3 with reference TRBV9 and TRBJ2-2 gives the whole variable domain DSGVTQTPKHLITATGQRVTLRCSPRSGDLSVYWYQQSLDQGLQFLIQYYNGEERAKGNILERFSAQQFPDLHSELNLSSLELGDSALYFCASSVGTSGGTGELFFGEGSRLTVL.

The V call is TRBV4-2, the J call TRBJ2-7; TRBD2 matches at 8 bases. This CDR3 is 19 amino acids long. Per the germline V gene, CDR1 is LGHNA and CDR2 is YNFKEQ. The V segment lost 3 bases and the J segment 2 bases; nucleotides outside the gene matches: 18. CDR3 region: CASSQGPGAGGVMPYEQYF. CDR3 in DNA: TGTGCCAGCAGCCAGGGTCCAGGGGCGGGGGGTGTCATGCCCTACGAGCAGTACTTC.

The table lists this clone with a count of one. V and J are TRBV4-1 and TRBJ2-3; D is perhaps TRBD2 (7 bases). V lost 2 bases, J lost 2 bases, and 23 bases lay in between. The CDR3 extends over 19 amino acids. Germline assignment: CDR1 MGHRA and CDR2 YSYEKL. CDR3 sequence: CASSQRGQLSGPLTDTQYF. The DNA for the CDR3 is TGCGCCAGCAGCCAAAGGGGACAACTTAGCGGGCCGCTCACAGATACGCAGTATTTT.

The chain joins TRBV11-2 to TRBJ1-2; D ambiguous. Deletions cut 5 bases from V and 8 bases from J, with 12 bases between. CDR1 is SGHAT and CDR2 is FQNNGV in the germline V gene. The CDR3 covers 12 residues. The CDR3, as DNA: TGTGCCAGCAGCCGTGAACGCGGGGGCTACACCTTC. Amino acid sequence: CASSRERGGYTF. The variable domain in full, with the rest retrieved from reference TRBV11-2 and TRBJ1-2, is EAGVAQSPRYKIIEKRQSVAFWCNPISGHATLYWYQQILGQGPKLLIQFQNNGVVDDSQLPKDRFSAERLKGVDSTLKIQPAKLEDSAVYLCASSRERGGYTFGSGTRLTVV.

This chain links TRBV5-1 with TRBJ2-1, with TRBD2 matching 7 bases. The CDR3 contains 14 residues. Unmatched junction bases numbered 1, after V lost 2 bases and J lost 2 bases. Germline CDR1 SGHRS, CDR2 YFSETQ. CDR3 sequence: CASSFSGAYNEQFF. CDR3 DNA: TGCGCCAGCAGCTTCAGCGGGGCCTACAATGAGCAGTTCTTC. The full variable domain, rest sourced from reference TRBV5-1 and TRBJ2-1, is KAGVTQTPRYLIKTRGQQVTLSCSPISGHRSVSWYQQTPGQGLQFLFEYFSETQRNKGNFPGRFSGRQFSNSRSEMNVSTLELGDSALYLCASSFSGAYNEQFFGPGTRLTVL.

Regarding this clone: A junction boundary mismatches the germline segment, possibly from a read error. Other nucleotide sequences in the sample specify the same CDR3. The chain joins TRBV6-1 to TRBJ1-6, with a possible D match to TRBD1 (5 bases). This CDR3 comprises 16 residues. CDR1 MNHNS and CDR2 SASEGT come from the germline V gene. The CDR3: CASSELKGRANSPLHF. CDR3 coding DNA: TGTGCCAGCAGTGAACTTAAGGGCAGGGCTAATTCCCCCCTCCACTTT.

The rearrangement uses TRBV27 and TRBJ1-2; TRBD1 matches 8 bases. J gave up 4 bases and V 3 bases, and 4 bases lay outside the gene matches. CDR3 length equals 14 residues. The germline gives CDR1 MNHEY, CDR2 SMNVEV (reference sequence). The CDR3 spells CASSLQGAGYGYTF. The CDR3 bases are TGTGCCAGCAGTTTGCAGGGGGCTGGCTATGGCTACACCTTC.

This chain connects TRBV28 to TRBJ1-2; 8 bases are shared with TRBD1. The CDR3 runs 16 residues. Germline CDR1 reads MDHEN; CDR2 reads SYDVKM. After removal of 5 bases from V and 4 bases from J, the junction contained 12 bases not matched to a gene. CDR3: CASSPRGRGRIYGYTF. CDR3 DNA: TGTGCCAGCAGTCCACGGGGCAGGGGGCGAATCTATGGCTACACCTTC.

CDR3: CASFRTGYGGYTF. In DNA form, the CDR3 reads TGTGCCAGCTTCCGGACAGGGTACGGTGGCTACACCTTC. V usage is TRBV2 and J usage is TRBJ1-2, with 8 bases that match TRBD1. Germline-derived CDR1 and CDR2 are SNHLY and FYNNEI. V was pared by 8 bases and J by 7 bases, with 9 bases of the junction left unmatched. There are 13 residues in the CDR3.

The chain employs TRBV11-3 and TRBJ2-1, with a weak D call TRBD2 (6 bases). CDR3 size: 14 residues. The V gene lost 5 bases and the J gene lost 6 bases, with 14 bases spanning the gap. Germline V CDR1 and CDR2: SGHNT, YENEEA. CDR3 sequence (DNA): TGTGCCAGCAGCATAGGGGAGGTGAGCAATGAGCAGTTCTTC. Protein product: CASSIGEVSNEQFF.

The rearrangement uses TRBV11-2 and TRBJ2-7; 9 bases match TRBD1. The CDR3 extends over 13 amino acids. Germline CDR1 SGHAT, CDR2 FQNNGV. Unmatched junction bases numbered 5, after V lost 6 bases and J lost 5 bases. CDR3 bases: TGTGCCAGCAGAGGACAGGGGATGCACGAGCAGTACTTC. Its translation: CASRGQGMHEQYF. Using reference TRBV11-2 and TRBJ2-7 for the parts outside the CDR3, the full variable domain is EAGVAQSPRYKIIEKRQSVAFWCNPISGHATLYWYQQILGQGPKLLIQFQNNGVVDDSQLPKDRFSAERLKGVDSTLKIQPAKLEDSAVYLCASRGQGMHEQYFGPGTRLTVT.

The CDR3 sequence is CASSIGLASTDTQYF. The CDR3 bases are TGTGCCAGTAGTATTGGGCTAGCGAGCACAGATACGCAGTATTTT. This sequence joins TRBV19 and TRBJ2-3, with a tentative D call TRBD2 (6 bases). V was trimmed by 3 bases and J by 0 bases, leaving 10 bases between them. The CDR3 loop spans 15 amino acids. Germline CDR1 LNHDA, CDR2 SQIVND (reference sequence).

The chain is built from TRBV19 and TRBJ1-6; TRBD1 matches 10 bases. J was trimmed by 10 bases and V by 6 bases; bases with no gene match: 12. The CDR3 covers 16 residues. Germline loops: CDR1 LNHDA, CDR2 SQIVND (reference sequence). The CDR3 loop reads CASSHRDRGFGSPLHF. The DNA for the CDR3 is TGTGCCAGTAGCCACCGGGACAGGGGCTTCGGGTCACCCCTCCACTTT.

This chain links TRBV7-2 with TRBJ1-2, with 7 positions matching TRBD1. This CDR3 spans 15 amino acids. Losses at the gene ends were 5 bases for V and 9 bases for J; bases not matched to a gene: 15. Per the germline V gene, CDR1 is SGHTA and CDR2 is FQGNSA. The CDR3 loop reads CASSRQGQQNQRYTF. CDR3 nucleotides: TGTGCCAGCAGCCGACAGGGACAGCAGAACCAGCGCTACACCTTC.

The chain combines TRBV30 with TRBJ1-5; D is perhaps TRBD1 (5 bases). With 5 bases removed from V and 5 bases from J, the gap between germline ends came to 10 bases. CDR1 and CDR2 from the germline V gene are GTSNPN and SVGIG (reference sequence). The CDR3 contains 12 residues. The CDR3 loop is CAWGQGYQPQHF. As DNA, the CDR3 is TGTGCCTGGGGCCAGGGATATCAGCCCCAGCATTTT. The variable domain in full, with the rest retrieved from reference TRBV30 and TRBJ1-5, is SQTIHQWPATLVQPVGSPLSLECTVEGTSNPNLYWYRQAAGRGLQLLFYSVGIGQISSEVPQNLSASRPQDRQFILSSKKLLLSDSGFYLCAWGQGYQPQHFGDGTRLSIL.

V usage is TRBV7-2 and J usage is TRBJ2-1; weak D call: TRBD1 (5 bases). Germline V gene data show CDR1 as SGHTA and CDR2 as FQGNSA. This CDR3 is 15 amino acids long. Trimming removed 11 bases at V and 3 bases at J, with 20 bases between. CDR3 DNA: TGTGCCTGCCCAAGGGGATCGCCAATCTACAATGAGCAGTTCTTC. Translated: CACPRGSPIYNEQFF.

The chain uses TRBV2 and TRBJ2-1; a weak D match, TRBD2 (6 bases). V was clipped by 6 bases and J by 0 bases, with 12 bases between them. CDR1 and CDR2 (germline): SNHLY, FYNNEI. The CDR3 totals 15 residues. The CDR3: CASRGLGGSYNEQFF. Written as DNA, the CDR3 is TGTGCCAGCAGGGGGCTGGGAGGCTCCTACAATGAGCAGTTCTTC. Using reference TRBV2 and TRBJ2-1 for the parts outside the CDR3, the full variable domain is EPEVTQTPSHQVTQMGQEVILRCVPISNHLYFYWYRQILGQKVEFLVSFYNNEISEKSEIFDDQFSVERPDGSNFTLKIRSTKLEDSAMYFCASRGLGGSYNEQFFGPGTRLTVL.

This chain joins TRBV14 and TRBJ2-3; tentatively, D is TRBD2 (5 bases). V was shortened by 9 bases and J by 0 bases, with 7 bases between the two germline ends. The CDR3 extends over 12 amino acids. The germline gives CDR1 SGHDN, CDR2 FVKESK. The CDR3 here is CARTGSTDTQYF. As DNA, the CDR3 is TGTGCCAGGACGGGAAGCACAGATACGCAGTATTTT.

The CDR3 loop reads CASSFLAGVGEQFF. The CDR3 coding sequence is TGTGCCAGCAGCTTCCTAGCGGGAGTAGGTGAGCAGTTCTTC. V and J are TRBV5-4 and TRBJ2-1, with TRBD2 matching over 10 bases. Germline values: CDR1 SGHNT, CDR2 YYREEE (reference sequence). The trim removed 2 bases at V and 9 bases at J, leaving 5 bases unmatched. The CDR3 has 14 amino acids.

The J gene is TRBJ2-7, the V gene TRBV30; a weak D match, TRBD1 (6 bases). The CDR3 has 11 residues. V dropped 6 bases and J dropped 5 bases, with 11 bases sitting between them. The germline V gene encodes CDR1 GTSNPN and CDR2 SVGIG (reference sequence). The CDR3 DNA reads as TGTGCCTGCCAGGGGTTTCACGAGCAGTACTTC. Its protein is CACQGFHEQYF. Using reference TRBV30 and TRBJ2-7 for the parts outside the CDR3, the full variable domain is SQTIHQWPATLVQPVGSPLSLECTVEGTSNPNLYWYRQAAGRGLQLLFYSVGIGQISSEVPQNLSASRPQDRQFILSSKKLLLSDSGFYLCACQGFHEQYFGPGTRLTVT.

The chain combines TRBV28 with TRBJ1-4; possibly TRBD1 for D (6 bases). In germline, CDR1 is MDHEN, CDR2 SYDVKM. The CDR3 has 13 amino acids. Deletions cut 6 bases from V and 5 bases from J, with 10 bases between. The CDR3 DNA sequence: TGTGCCAGCAGGTTGGACAGCAATGAAAAACTGTTTTTT. Its protein product is CASRLDSNEKLFF.

This rearrangement joins TRBV10-2 to TRBJ1-1; no definite D call. V gave up 3 bases and J gave up 4 bases, with 15 bases separating them. The CDR3 extends over 15 amino acids. Germline V gene sequence: CDR1 WSHSY, CDR2 SAAADI. As DNA, the CDR3 is TGCGCCAGCAGTGAAGGAGGATTCACGGGCACTGAAGCTTTCTTT. This gives the protein CASSEGGFTGTEAFF.